This entry is about one T cell receptor beta chain. Its antigen is not identified. This entry belongs to a study of vaccination and CD4 T cells after COVID-19. On the study more broadly: Each participant was administered two doses of a vaccine, which was either BNT162b2 or mRNA-1273.

Treatment given: approximately nine-day PBMC culture with coronavirus spike peptide pools or control peptides (ViraFEST assay). The ViraFEST method relied on peptide pools to expand antigen-specific T cells, followed by TCR sequencing. Each well received two million PBMCs, cultured with approximately 9 IU/ml IL-2 and roughly 10 ug/ml peptide pools. At the Johns Hopkins FTIC core, DNA taken from cultured CD4+ T cells was sequenced by way of the Oncomine TCR Beta short-read assay. One entry per CDR3 protein, called by TCRdb with MiXCR from the PCR reads. The data contain about 11,000 distinct CDR3 sequences, under 75% of them singletons. The sequence was obtained from a human donor who had recovered from COVID-19. Sequencing was done on a sample of CD4+ T cells from blood, cultured in vitro.

The CDR3 DNA sequence: TGTGCCAGCAGCCCGCCGGGGTCCTACAATGAGCAGTTCTTC. Translated, it gives CASSPPGSYNEQFF. This chain uses TRBV28 with TRBJ2-1; D is possibly TRBD2 (5 bases). Germline-derived CDR1 and CDR2 are MDHEN and SYDVKM. V was trimmed by 6 bases and J by 1 base, leaving 10 bases between them. The CDR3 covers 14 residues.